This T cell receptor (beta chain) is drawn from a study of graft-versus-host responses after intestinal transplantation. Sequencing was performed with immunoSEQ multiplex PCR; in TCRdb, only in-frame clones are kept and a portion is missing. The sample lists fewer than 25,000 clones, 35% to 50% occurring once. This clone appeared once. Plating combined about 200,000 CFSE-labeled responder cells with about 200,000 irradiated, violet-dye-labeled stimulator cells. The CDR3 is made up of 18 amino acids. The germline gives CDR1 SGHAT, CDR2 FQNNGV. With 2 bases clipped from V and 0 bases from J, the junction kept 7 bases outside the gene matches. General observations from the study: Recipient bone marrow held GvH clones, some seen earlier in ileum or blood.

The sample consisted of alloreactive CD4+ T cells from a mixed lymphocyte reaction culture, taken before intestinal transplant. The subset: CFSE-low proliferating T cells sorted from roughly six-day pre-transplant mixed lymphocyte reaction (GvH or HvG direction). This rearrangement joins TRBV11-2 to TRBJ2-7; TRBD2 matches 13 bases. This receptor was obtained from a human patient who received an intestinal transplant. The CDR3 protein is CASSLKGTSGTYSYEQYF. CDR3 DNA sequence: TGTGCCAGCAGCTTAAAAGGGACTAGCGGGACCTACTCCTACGAGCAGTACTTC.